Sequencing of this T cell receptor (beta chain) was carried out in a study of shared clonotypes between healthy human individuals. Overall study context: Aged between 18 and 49, the donors were two women and a few men.

Every contributor of samples was a Caucasian grown-up residing in Nashville, Tennessee. For unsorted samples, genomic DNA was extracted from roughly 95 million PBMCs. Unsorted PBMC contributed 250 to 300 ng DNA, roughly 30,000 T cell genomes, to each replicate PCR. Repertoires were generated with immunoSEQ multiplex PCR, while TCRdb's copy carries only in-frame clones and drops some. The top ten hold roughly 13% of the sample, which has 400,000 to 500,000 clones, 60% to 85% seen once. The germline V and J ends were trimmed by 5 bases and 3 bases, with 16 bases remaining between them. The germline V gene has CDR1 MGHRA and CDR2 YSYEKL. The CDR3 loop spans 15 amino acids.

The chain uses TRBV4-1 and TRBJ1-1; D may be TRBD1 (5 bases). This clonotype was sampled from a middle-aged woman in good health. Some clones in this sample may be carry-over from other donors' samples. Sample: PBMCs. This chain's CDR3 is CASSIRSTGDTEAFF. CDR3 bases: TGCGCCAGCAGCATCCGGAGTACGGGGGACACTGAAGCTTTCTTT.